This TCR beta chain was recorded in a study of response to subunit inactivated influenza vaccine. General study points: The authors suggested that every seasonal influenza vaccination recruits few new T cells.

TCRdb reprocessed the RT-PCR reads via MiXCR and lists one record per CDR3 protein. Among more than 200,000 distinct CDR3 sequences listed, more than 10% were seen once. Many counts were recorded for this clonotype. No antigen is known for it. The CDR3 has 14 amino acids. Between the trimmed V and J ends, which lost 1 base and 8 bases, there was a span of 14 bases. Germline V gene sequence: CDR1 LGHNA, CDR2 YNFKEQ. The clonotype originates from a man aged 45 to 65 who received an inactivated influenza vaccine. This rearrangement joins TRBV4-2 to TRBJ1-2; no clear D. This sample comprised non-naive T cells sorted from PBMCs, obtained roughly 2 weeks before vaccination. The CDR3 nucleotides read TGTGCCAGCAGCCAAGTCGCGTCCCAGCAGGGCTACACCTTC. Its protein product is CASSQVASQQGYTF.